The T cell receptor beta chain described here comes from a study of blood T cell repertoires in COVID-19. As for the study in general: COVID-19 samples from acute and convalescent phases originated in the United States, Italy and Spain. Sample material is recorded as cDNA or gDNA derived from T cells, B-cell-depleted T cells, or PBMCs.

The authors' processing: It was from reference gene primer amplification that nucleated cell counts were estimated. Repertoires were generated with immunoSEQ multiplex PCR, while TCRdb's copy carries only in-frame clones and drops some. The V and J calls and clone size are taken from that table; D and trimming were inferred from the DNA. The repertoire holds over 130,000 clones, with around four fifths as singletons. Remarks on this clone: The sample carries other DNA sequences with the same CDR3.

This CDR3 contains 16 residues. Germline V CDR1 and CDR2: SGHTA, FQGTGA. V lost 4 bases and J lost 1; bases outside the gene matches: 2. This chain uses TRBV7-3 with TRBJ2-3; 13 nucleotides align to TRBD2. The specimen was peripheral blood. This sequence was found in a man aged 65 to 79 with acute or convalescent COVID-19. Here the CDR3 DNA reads TGTGCCAGCAGCTCAGGACTAGCGGGAGGCACAGATACGCAGTATTTT. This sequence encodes CASSSGLAGGTDTQYF.